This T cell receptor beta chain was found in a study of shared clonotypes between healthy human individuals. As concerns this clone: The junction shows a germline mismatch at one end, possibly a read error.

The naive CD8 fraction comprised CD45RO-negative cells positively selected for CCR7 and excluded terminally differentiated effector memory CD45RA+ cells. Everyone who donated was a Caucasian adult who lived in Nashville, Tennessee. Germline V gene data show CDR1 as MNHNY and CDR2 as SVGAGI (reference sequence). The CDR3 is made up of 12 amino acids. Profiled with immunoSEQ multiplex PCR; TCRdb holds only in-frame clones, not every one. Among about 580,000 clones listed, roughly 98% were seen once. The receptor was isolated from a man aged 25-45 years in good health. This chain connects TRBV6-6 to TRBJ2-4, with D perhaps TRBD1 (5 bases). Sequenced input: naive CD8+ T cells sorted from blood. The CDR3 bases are TGTGCCAGCAGTTACGGATCGACAGCACATCACTTC. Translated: CASSYGSTAHHF.